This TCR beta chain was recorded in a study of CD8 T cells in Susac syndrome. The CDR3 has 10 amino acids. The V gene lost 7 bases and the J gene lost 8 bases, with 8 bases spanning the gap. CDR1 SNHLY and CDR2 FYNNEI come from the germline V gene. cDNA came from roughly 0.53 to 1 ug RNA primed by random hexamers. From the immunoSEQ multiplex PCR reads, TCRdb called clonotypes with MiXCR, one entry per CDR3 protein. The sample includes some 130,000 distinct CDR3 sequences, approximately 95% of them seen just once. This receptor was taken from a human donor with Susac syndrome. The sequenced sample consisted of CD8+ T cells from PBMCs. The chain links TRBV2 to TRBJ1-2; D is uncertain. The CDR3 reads CASNRGGYTF. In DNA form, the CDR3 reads TGTGCCAGCAACCGCGGGGGCTACACCTTC.